The T cell receptor (beta chain) under discussion was sequenced for a study of T cells in Graves' hyperthyroidism and ophthalmopathy. General observations from the study: The model's output predicted ophthalmopathy at a median of roughly seven months prior to onset. The authors' 13 V-J model separated ophthalmopathy from stable hyperthyroidism. Most thyroid clonotypes that were expanded above 0.001 also turned up in blood.

The authors took PBMCs from roughly 9.3 ml fresh peripheral blood. Regions amplified from RNA transcripts were the TCR beta CDR3 regions. The TCR CDR3 was amplified in a first-round RT-PCR using the HTBI primer set. Each CDR3 protein is one row after TCRdb ran MiXCR on the multiplex PCR reads. The table has more than 300,000 distinct CDR3 sequences, about 14% seen once. The length of the CDR3 is 15 residues. Deletions cut 4 bases from V and 0 bases from J, with 10 bases between. There are many counts of this clonotype. As yet, its antigen is unknown. This sequence joins TRBV12-3 or TRBV12-4 and TRBJ1-5, with D perhaps TRBD1 (6 bases). The sequenced sample was blood. The sequence was obtained from a woman aged 30 to 39 with Graves' ophthalmopathy. CDR3 region: CASSWTAHSNQPQHF. CDR3 in DNA: TGTGCCAGCAGTTGGACAGCACATAGCAATCAGCCCCAGCATTTT.